What follows is one T cell receptor (beta chain) and its context. Antigen unknown. Germline V CDR1 and CDR2: MNHNS, SASEGT. This CDR3 has 14 residues. Trimming took 10 bases from V and 7 from J; bases not matched to a gene: 10. The data originate from a study of cytomegalovirus exposure and HLA in healthy donors. Study-wide points: The study flagged about 160 TCR beta chains as cytomegalovirus-associated.

Profiled with immunoSEQ multiplex PCR; TCRdb holds only in-frame clones, not every one. This sample has fewer than 150,000 clones, with about 88% found just once. This chain uses TRBV6-1 with TRBJ2-2; 9 nucleotides align to TRBD1. The sequence derives from a man aged 25-45 years in good health and CMV-seronegative. The sample consisted of PBMCs. CDR3 in DNA: TGTGCCATGACAACAGGGGGCTTAGGCGGGGAGCTGTTTTTT. Amino acids: CAMTTGGLGGELFF.